Below are 27 T cell receptor beta chains sequenced from a single sample in a study of beta chain features in type 1 diabetes. Sequenced material consisted of expressed TCRB transcripts (all of the isolated RNA was reverse transcribed). Clones were read by immunoSEQ multiplex PCR, and TCRdb kept only the in-frame ones, dropping some. The sample holds roughly 500,000 clones, about 32% seen once. Material: naive CD4+ T cells from blood. These receptors all come from a man aged 18 to 30 in good health.

The rearrangement links TRBV30 to TRBJ1-2, with no clear D. The germline gives CDR1 GTSNPN, CDR2 SVGIG (reference sequence). The length of the CDR3 is 15 residues. V was cut by 4 bases and J by 2 bases, with 17 bases left in between. The CDR3 protein is CAWNPPEGLNYGYTF. CDR3 nucleotides: TGTGCCTGGAACCCCCCGGAGGGTTTGAACTATGGCTACACCTTC.

The V gene is TRBV9, the J gene TRBJ1-2; 7 bases map to TRBD1. This CDR3 is 15 amino acids long. After removal of 4 bases from V and 1 base from J, the junction contained 7 bases not matched to a gene. Germline V gene lookup returns CDR1 SGDLS and CDR2 YYNGEE. The CDR3 DNA sequence: TGTGCCAGCAGCTCCCCAGGGGGGATTAACTATGGCTACACCTTC. Encoded protein: CASSSPGGINYGYTF. Complete variable domain (other parts from reference TRBV9 and TRBJ1-2): DSGVTQTPKHLITATGQRVTLRCSPRSGDLSVYWYQQSLDQGLQFLIQYYNGEERAKGNILERFSAQQFPDLHSELNLSSLELGDSALYFCASSSPGGINYGYTFGSGTRLTVV.

A note on this clone: Within the sample, other DNA sequences also encode this same CDR3. This CDR3 is CASSPQGPEAFF. CDR3 nucleotide sequence: TGTGCCAGCAGCCCACAGGGGCCTGAAGCTTTCTTT. The rearrangement joins TRBV7-9 to TRBJ1-1, with 7 bases fitting TRBD1. CDR1 and CDR2 from the germline V gene are SEHNR and FQNEAQ (reference sequence). This CDR3 has 12 amino acids. J gave up 6 bases and V 5 bases, and 3 bases lay outside the gene matches.

This clone was observed a few times. The chain links TRBV9 to TRBJ1-1; 8 nucleotides align to TRBD1. V lost 3 bases to trimming and J lost 5 bases; unmatched junction nucleotides: 3. The V gene's germline CDR1 is SGDLS and CDR2 YYNGEE. The CDR3 has 13 amino acids. The DNA of the CDR3 is TGTGCCAGCAGCGGACAGGGGTTGACTGAAGCTTTCTTT. This encodes CASSGQGLTEAFF.

The chain uses TRBV12-5 and TRBJ2-1; D is ambiguous. Trimming left V 1 base short and J 10 bases short, with 5 bases between. In germline, CDR1 is LGHNT, CDR2 FRNRAP. The CDR3 length is 11 residues. The CDR3, as DNA: TGTGCTAGTGGTTTGGGGAGCGAGCAGTTCTTC. It yields the protein CASGLGSEQFF.

This clone appeared a few times. The chain links TRBV7-2 to TRBJ2-2; a possible D gene is TRBD1 (5 bases). Trimming removed 5 bases from V and 2 bases from J, with 12 bases in between. The CDR3 sequence is 15 residues long. Looked up from germline, CDR1 is SGHTA and CDR2 is FQGNSA. CDR3 sequence: CASSARQLNTGELFF. The CDR3 DNA reads TGTGCCAGCAGCGCCAGACAGCTTAACACCGGGGAGCTGTTTTTT.

CDR3 amino acids: CASSVEAGGQPQHF. In nucleotides, the CDR3 is TGTGCCAGCAGCGTAGAAGCGGGGGGTCAGCCCCAGCATTTT. The V and J genes are TRBV9 and TRBJ1-5; a possible D gene is TRBD1 (5 bases). Trimming removed 0 bases from V and 6 bases from J, with 10 bases in between. The CDR3 extends over 14 amino acids. CDR1 SGDLS and CDR2 YYNGEE come from the germline V gene.

V and J are TRBV7-9 and TRBJ1-2; D gene unclear. The V end was cut by 4 bases, the J end by 10 bases, with 16 bases between. CDR1 SEHNR and CDR2 FQNEAQ come from the germline V gene (reference sequence). The CDR3 runs 13 residues. The CDR3 DNA reads as TGTGCCAGCAGCTCGGACGGACTCGAACCCTACACCTTC. Its protein product is CASSSDGLEPYTF. Full variable domain (outside the CDR3, taken from reference TRBV7-9 and TRBJ1-2): DTGVSQNPRHKITKRGQNVTFRCDPISEHNRLYWYRQTLGQGPEFLTYFQNEAQLEKSRLLSDRFSAERPKGSFSTLEIQRTEQGDSAMYLCASSSDGLEPYTFGSGTRLTVV.

This clone appeared a few times. The V gene is TRBV7-3, the J gene TRBJ2-1, with D possibly being TRBD2 (6 bases). The germline CDR1 and CDR2 sequences are SGHTA and FQGTGA. The CDR3 has 15 amino acids. Trimming cost V 1 base and J 8 bases, with 15 bases left between them. The CDR3 loop is CASSLRASDRDEQFF. The DNA for the CDR3 is TGTGCCAGCAGCTTAAGGGCTAGCGACCGCGATGAGCAGTTCTTC.

This clone was detected once. The genes are TRBV5-4 and TRBJ2-3; tentatively, D is TRBD2 (5 bases). The CDR3 runs to 15 residues. The germline V gene has CDR1 SGHNT and CDR2 YYREEE (reference sequence). V was pared by 2 bases and J by 0 bases, with 10 bases between. DNA for the CDR3: TGTGCCAGCAGCTTATACAGCGGCAGCACAGATACGCAGTATTTT. Amino acids: CASSLYSGSTDTQYF.

The chain employs TRBV30 and TRBJ2-2; D not resolved. Germline V gene lookup returns CDR1 GTSNPN and CDR2 SVGIG (reference sequence). The CDR3 has 14 residues. Trimming removed 0 bases from V and 3 bases from J, with 8 bases in between. The CDR3 here is CAWSVPADTGELFF. The DNA of the CDR3 is TGTGCCTGGAGTGTTCCGGCGGACACCGGGGAGCTGTTTTTT.

As concerns this clone: This CDR3 is also generated by other DNA sequences in the sample. The V call is TRBV30, the J call TRBJ1-1; no clear D gene. Germline CDR1 GTSNPN, CDR2 SVGIG (reference sequence). With 1 base removed from V and 6 bases from J, the gap between germline ends came to 6 bases. The CDR3 covers 11 residues. The CDR3: CAWSGRAEAFF. CDR3 nucleotides: TGTGCCTGGAGTGGCAGAGCTGAAGCTTTCTTT.

In this sample, this clone turned up a few times. The rearrangement links TRBV5-4 to TRBJ2-1; either TRBD1 or TRBD2 may fit D (5 bases each). Trimming removed 3 bases from V and 4 bases from J, with 14 bases in between. Germline-derived CDR1 and CDR2 are SGHNT and YYREEE (reference sequence). There are 15 residues in the CDR3. The CDR3, as DNA: TGTGCCAGCAGCTCCTCTGGGGGACCGTACAATGAGCAGTTCTTC. This translates into CASSSSGGPYNEQFF.

The chain employs TRBV15 and TRBJ2-3; 8 bases align to TRBD2. The CDR3 contains 17 residues. V was pared by 2 bases and J by 3 bases, with 10 bases of the junction left unmatched. Germline V gene sequence: CDR1 LNHNV, CDR2 YYDKDF (reference sequence). CDR3 in DNA: TGTGCCACCAGCAGACCACAGGGACTAGTGGGGACAGATACGCAGTATTTT. This sequence encodes CATSRPQGLVGTDTQYF. Supplemented by reference TRBV15 and TRBJ2-3, the full variable domain reads DAMVIQNPRYQVTQFGKPVTLSCSQTLNHNVMYWYQQKSSQAPKLLFHYYDKDFNNEADTPDNFQSRRPNTSFCFLDIRSPGLGDTAMYLCATSRPQGLVGTDTQYFGPGTRLTVL.

This clone was picked up a small number of times. This chain connects TRBV6-5 to TRBJ1-2; D remains ambiguous. V shed 5 bases and J shed 4 bases, with 14 bases lying between them. This CDR3 has 14 residues. Germline V gene lookup returns CDR1 MNHEY and CDR2 SVGAGI. CDR3 nucleotides: TGTGCCAGCAGTCGGGAGTGGAGCAGCTATGGCTACACCTTC. Residues: CASSREWSSYGYTF.

V and J are TRBV25-1 and TRBJ2-5; D unclear. Trimming stripped 6 bases from V and 5 bases from J, with 13 bases between. This CDR3 is built from 13 residues. Looked up from germline, CDR1 is MGHDK and CDR2 is SYGVNS. CDR3 sequence reads: CASREAYGETQYF. The CDR3 DNA follows: TGTGCCAGCAGGGAAGCTTATGGGGAGACCCAGTACTTC.

V is TRBV30 and J is TRBJ2-3, with 7 bases identical to TRBD2. V lost 2 bases and J lost 2; bases outside the gene matches: 7. Germline CDR1 GTSNPN, CDR2 SVGIG (reference sequence). The CDR3 consists of 15 residues. The CDR3 region is CAWSKHAGATDTQYF. The CDR3 DNA sequence: TGTGCCTGGAGTAAACATGCGGGAGCCACAGATACGCAGTATTTT.

Only a few counts were recorded for this clone. The V gene is TRBV2, the J gene TRBJ2-7; 8 bases are shared with TRBD1. Unmatched junction bases numbered 6, after V lost 6 bases and J lost 2 bases. The CDR3 has 14 amino acids. CDR1 is SNHLY, CDR2 FYNNEI, per germline. In nucleotides, the CDR3 is TGTGCCAGCAGCGGACAGGGCAATACCTACGAGCAGTACTTC. It is translated as CASSGQGNTYEQYF.

CDR3 residues: CASSLPSHLRREQYF. The CDR3, as DNA: TGTGCCAGCAGTTTACCCTCCCACCTTAGGCGCGAGCAGTACTTC. The chain joins TRBV28 to TRBJ2-7; D is unresolved. Trimming took 2 bases from V and 6 from J, leaving 17 bases between them. The CDR3 is 15 amino acids. CDR1 MDHEN and CDR2 SYDVKM come from the germline V gene.

The sample holds a few counts of this clone. Other DNA sequences in the sample encode the same CDR3. J is TRBJ2-1 and V is TRBV25-1; no clear D. The CDR3 sequence is 11 residues long. The V gene's germline CDR1 is MGHDK and CDR2 SYGVNS. The V end lost 0 bases, the J end lost 6 bases, and 0 bases lay between the germline ends. The CDR3 protein is CASSEYNEQFF. CDR3 bases: TGTGCCAGCAGTGAATACAATGAGCAGTTCTTC.

This clone was seen more than once but under ten times. The chain joins TRBV5-4 to TRBJ2-3; 8 nucleotides align to TRBD1. The CDR3 extends over 13 amino acids. V was pared by 5 bases and J by 5 bases, with 4 bases of the junction left unmatched. Germline V gene sequence: CDR1 SGHNT, CDR2 YYREEE (reference sequence). The CDR3 DNA reads as TGTGCCAGCAGGCGACAGGGGATAGATACGCAGTATTTT. Its translation is CASRRQGIDTQYF.

The sample holds a few counts of this clone. The J gene is TRBJ1-2, the V gene TRBV30; D is ambiguous. The CDR3 totals 12 residues. Germline loops: CDR1 GTSNPN, CDR2 SVGIG (reference sequence). V shed 4 bases and J shed 11 bases, with 17 bases lying between them. CDR3 DNA: TGTGCCTGGACAGGTGGCGGTGGACGGTACACCTTC. Translating gives CAWTGGGGRYTF.

This clone turned up a few times. The same CDR3 can be traced to other DNA sequences in this sample. CDR3 loop: CASSLRETQYF. CDR3 nucleotide sequence: TGTGCCAGCAGCTTGAGGGAGACCCAGTACTTC. The chain employs TRBV5-6 and TRBJ2-5, with no clear D. The ends were cut back, 1 base at V and 5 bases at J, with 3 bases in the middle. Germline values: CDR1 SGHDT, CDR2 YYEEEE. The CDR3 consists of 11 residues.

The chain employs TRBV7-2 and TRBJ2-7; unclear D gene. V gave up 1 base and J gave up 2 bases, with 9 bases separating them. Germline V gene sequence: CDR1 SGHTA, CDR2 FQGNSA. The CDR3 extends over 14 amino acids. The CDR3 nucleotides are TGTGCCAGCAGCTTAGAAGCGCCAGCCTACGAGCAGTACTTC. Its protein product is CASSLEAPAYEQYF.

The V and J genes are TRBV7-3 and TRBJ1-1, with D perhaps matching TRBD1 (5 bases). V lost 5 bases, J lost 6 bases, and 16 bases lay in between. Per germline, CDR1 SGHTA and CDR2 FQGTGA. This CDR3 contains 14 residues. CDR3 region: CASSRDSSRSEAFF. The DNA for the CDR3 is TGTGCCAGCAGCCGTGACAGTAGTAGATCTGAAGCTTTCTTT.

This clone appeared a few times. The chain couples TRBV29-1 to TRBJ2-1, with D possibly being TRBD2 (6 bases). The V end lost 3 bases, the J end lost 0 bases, and 18 bases lay between the germline ends. This CDR3 region has 17 residues. Germline CDR1 SQVTM, CDR2 ANQGSEA. The CDR3 loop is CSVEGTSSWSSYNEQFF. The DNA for the CDR3 is TGCAGCGTTGAGGGCACTAGCTCCTGGAGCTCCTACAATGAGCAGTTCTTC.

The chain employs TRBV25-1 and TRBJ2-3; the match to TRBD1 covers 7 bases. This CDR3 is built from 14 residues. V was clipped by 4 bases and J by 2 bases; unmatched bases: 3. The V gene's germline CDR1 is MGHDK and CDR2 SYGVNS. The CDR3 is CASSGQGLTDTQYF. In DNA form, the CDR3 reads TGTGCCAGCAGTGGACAGGGTCTCACAGATACGCAGTATTTT.